This T cell receptor (beta chain) emerged from a study of T cell clonotyping in hematopoietic cell transplantation (dated by TCRdb to the early 2020s). Background on the whole study: Recipient blood was collected about 28 days before transplant and at days 30, 100 and 180 after transplant. Patients were recruited between September 2015 and January 2017 and followed until late 2020 or death. In the study, 150 or so blood samples were gathered from a few dozen consecutive transplant recipients and their related donors. What the authors observed across the whole study: Broader TCR repertoire diversity after transplant was predicted by Inverse Simpson Index values from donors and from recipients before transplant. After transplant, TCR diversity in recipients dropped, and pathologically expanded clonotypes climbed progressively between day 30 and day 180. Overlap with donor repertoires was found for only a small fraction of recipient repertoires, with over 95% found to appear de novo at the given depth. The sample size was limited and the cells went unsorted, which meant the CD4 and CD8 repertoire contributions could not be told apart.

Trimming takes 5 bases from V and 5 bases from J, and the germline ends sit 12 bases apart. The CDR3 goes from the cysteine to the phenylalanine over 12 residues. Only the CDR3 part of the read is kept: 36 bases, read in frame from the first base. CDR1 and CDR2, looked up from the germline V gene, are SQVTM and ANQGSEA. As concerns this clone: Which antigen it targets is not known. Within one base of it there is no much larger clone, and no base qualities were kept.

TCR beta CDR3 regions were amplified from genomic DNA with the immunoSEQ assay, a bias-controlled multiplex PCR using V- and J-specific primers. In a second PCR step, the CDR3 amplicons were tagged with a proprietary barcode plus Illumina adapter sequences. An Illumina MiSeq instrument was used for sequencing of the CDR3 libraries. The source study handled its data this way. immunoSEQ Analyzer 3.0 was used for export and quality control, with R Bioconductor and Immunarch used for downstream analyses. Only productive rearrangements within the normalized downsampled data set were used in the calculation of repertoire metrics. In the normalized cohort, clonotypes with more than 5 templates were defined as pathologically expanded. The Inverse Simpson Index served as the measure of repertoire diversity. The non-normalized data set was used for CMV-specificity analyses so that all clonotypes could be captured. TCRdb's version of the immuneACCESS table is confined to in-frame rearrangements and falls short of the full clone set. An unresolved V gene accounts for under half of the shortfall where checked; the remainder is of unknown origin. V and J calls and clone size follow that table, whereas D and trimming were derived from the DNA. For this sample there are 11,000 to 15,000 clones; around 62% appear just once. More than 9% of the sample is held by the ten biggest clonotypes.

Nuclei Lysis Solution was used to extract genomic DNA from fresh or cryopreserved unfractionated peripheral blood mononuclear cells. The chain is assembled from TRBV29-1 and TRBJ2-5; a weak D assignment points to TRBD2 (5 bases agree). The sample was PBMCs. This clonotype originated in a human donor who either received an allogeneic hematopoietic cell transplant for a myeloid malignancy or was a related donor (not recorded which). Some clones in this sample may be carry-over from other donors' samples. The DNA sequence is given as TGCAGCGTTCGAGAGGGTGGGGAGACCCAGTACTTC. This translates into CSVREGGETQYF.